This is a list of T cell receptor beta chains from one sample in a study of OX40 agonist ivuxolimab in advanced cancers. Sequenced by immunoSEQ multiplex PCR; TCRdb stores in-frame clones only, minus some. The repertoire holds about 55,000 clones, with almost 90% as singletons. The sequencing here drew on CD4+ or CD8+ T cells sorted from blood, taken in a trial of the OX40 agonist ivuxolimab. The receptors were sampled from an adult with an advanced solid tumor such as melanoma, head and neck, liver or kidney cancer. The CDR3 runs from the conserved cysteine through the conserved F or W. D genes are given only for firm matches. Expanded clones get a size class; other rows say once, few or many, or leave the size out.

TRBV5-1	-	-	TRBJ2-6	TGCGCCAGCAGCTTGAATTGGGAACGAATTCCTGGGGCCAACGTCCTGACTTTC	CASSLNWERIPGANVLTF
TRBV10-3	-	TRBD2	TRBJ2-3	TGTGCCATCGGGGGGGAAGATACGCAGTATTTT	CAIGGEDTQYF
TRBV5-1	-	TRBD2	TRBJ2-7	TGCGCCAGCAGCTTGGGGGCGCGGGAGTCCCGCGAGCAGTACTTC	CASSLGARESREQYF
TRBV27	-	-	TRBJ2-7	TGTGCCAGCAGTAGGACAGAGTACGAGCAGTACTTC	CASSRTEYEQYF
TRBV28	-	-	TRBJ1-4	TGTGCCAGCAGTCTCTTTCTGGGGGAAAAACTGTTTTTT	CASSLFLGEKLFF
TRBV5-1	once	TRBD1	TRBJ2-1	TGCGCCAGCAGCCCCGGACAGGTGGGTGAGCAGTTCTTC	CASSPGQVGEQFF
TRBV30	-	-	TRBJ2-3	TGTGCCCGGTCTATGCGGGATACGCAGTATTTT	CARSMRDTQYF
TRBV9	-	-	TRBJ1-4	TGTGCCAGCAGCGCACAGGGTTTGAATAATGAAAAACTGTTTTTT	CASSAQGLNNEKLFF
TRBV19	-	-	TRBJ1-4	TGTGCCAGTAGAACCGGGACGTCGGCCAATAATGAAAAACTGTTTTTT	CASRTGTSANNEKLFF
TRBV2	medium-sized	-	TRBJ1-5	TGTGCCAGCAGTGTCGCCGGGAGAAATAGCAATCAGCCCCAGCATTTT	CASSVAGRNSNQPQHF
TRBV30	-	-	TRBJ2-5	TGTGCCTGGAGAGAGGAAGAGACCCAGTACTTC	CAWREEETQYF
TRBV7-9	-	TRBD1	TRBJ1-1	TGTGCCAGCAGGCACAAGGCGACAGGGGGGTGGAACGTGAACACTGAAGCTTTCTTT	CASRHKATGGWNVNTEAFF
TRBV6-6	once	-	TRBJ2-1	TGTGCCAGCAGTTACGGGGGGACTTATACAACTGAGCAGTTCTTC	CASSYGGTYTTEQFF
TRBV2	once	-	TRBJ1-5	TGTGCCAGCAGTGACCGGGCCTCGCTTAGCAATCAGCCCCAGCATTTT	CASSDRASLSNQPQHF
TRBV20-1	-	-	TRBJ1-2	TGCAGTGCCCTAAGGGGAGGCGGCTACACCTTC	CSALRGGGYTF
TRBV5-1	-	TRBD2	TRBJ2-7	TGCGCCAGCAGAAGGACTAGCGCGACCTACGAGCAGTACTTC	CASRRTSATYEQYF
TRBV27	-	-	TRBJ2-2	TGTGCCAGCAGTTTTAGCGCGAACACCGGGGAGCTGTTTTTT	CASSFSANTGELFF
TRBV5-4	-	TRBD2	TRBJ2-3	TGTGCCAGCAGCTTAGCGGGAGGAATGGCAGATACGCAGTATTTT	CASSLAGGMADTQYF
TRBV19	-	-	TRBJ2-7	TGTGCCAGTAGTTTGGCTTCCGATTCCTACGAGCAGTACTTC	CASSLASDSYEQYF
TRBV18	-	TRBD1	TRBJ1-5	TGTGCCAGCTCACCGCTGGGACAGGGTTCGGATCAGCCCCAGCATTTT	CASSPLGQGSDQPQHF
TRBV20-1	-	-	TRBJ2-5	TGCAGTGCTAGAACGGGGGAGACCCAGTACTTC	CSARTGETQYF
TRBV28	-	-	TRBJ1-2	TGTGCCAGCAGTGGGATTGCGAACGACTATGGCTACACCTTC	CASSGIANDYGYTF
TRBV29-1	-	-	TRBJ2-1	TGCAGCGTTTGGATGAATGAGCAGTTCTTC	CSVWMNEQFF
TRBV18	-	-	TRBJ2-5	TGTGCCAGCGGGGCGACTGGCGGAGAGACCCAGTACTTC	CASGATGGETQYF
TRBV9	-	-	TRBJ2-5	TGTGCCAGCAGCCGACGCCGGACGGATAAGTACCAAGAGACCCAGTACTTC	CASSRRRTDKYQETQYF